This TCR beta chain is drawn from a study of human T cells and chemical hapten exposure (dated by TCRdb to 2020 to 2023). A note on the overall study: For sensitization, 2% DPC in acetone was applied to a 2 cm by 2 cm area of upper inner arm skin. Throughout the approximately 25-week study period, patients were also given weekly therapeutic DPC doses on the scalp. Patch testing on the upper back used Finn chambers containing 0.01% DPC, with scoring done after 6 days according to International Contact Dermatitis Research Group standards. The patient cohort, mostly female, included alopecia areata with under or over 50% scalp involvement, alopecia totalis and alopecia universalis. Libraries were pooled for sequencing, and per-sample TCR yields varied mainly because of small differences in library volumes within the pool. This study followed changes in the peripheral blood TCR repertoire in vivo during primary and secondary sensitization of alopecia patients to the hapten diphenylcyclopropenone (DPC). Blood was sampled from patients pre-sensitization (week 0) and at 2, 6 and about 24 weeks after DPC sensitization. Blood for TCR sequencing was provided by twenty-nine alopecia patients at one to four time points (pre-sensitization, 2, 6 and 24 weeks).

Results the study describes overall, beyond this receptor: No change with DPC sensitization was found in the number of TCRs above 1 in 1000 frequency, and no evidence of global repertoire structure alterations was found. Alopecia, a presumed autoimmune disease, was present in all patients, so the immune response of the patients might differ from that of healthy individuals. Patch test score correlated positively with the number of PT1 expanded TCRs, reaching significance at thresholds 8, 16 and 32 but not at 4. Significantly more large CDR3 similarity clusters were formed by expanded TCRs than by pre-sensitization or healthy control sets, consistent with antigen-driven responses. After repeated subsampling, changes were observed in the strength of the expansion versus patch-test correlation and in the threshold at which the correlation became significant.

Library generation was performed with RACE. TCRdb records NextSeq 500 as the sequencer. Library preparation attached unique molecular identifiers to individual cDNA molecules for quantitative, reproducible TCR counting. For every blood RNA sample, sequencing covered both the TCR alpha and TCR beta chains. In the authors' own workflow: The median number of TCRs per sample was around 96,000, ranging from roughly 23,224 to 700,000. V, J and CDR3 annotation of the TCR reads was performed with the Decombinator software suite. Every sample was subsampled to the same number of TCRs (28,000) for the PS versus PT1 abundance plots. Expanded TCRs were defined as absent before sensitization and observed at least eight times at the 2-week time point. The public reads were reprocessed in TCRdb via fastp at Q25 and MiXCR, keeping in-frame beta chains. Rows with one shared CDR3 protein collapse into an entry with the most common genes and DNA. TCRdb's processing, not the study's, gives the V and J calls here. In all, the sample holds nearly 110,000 distinct CDR3 sequences, and around 12% of those were seen once. The ten largest clones represent over 1.5% of the sample.

This clonotype was observed a handful of times. What this receptor recognizes is not known. Per-base qualities were not stored, and no clone one base away is much larger. The time point tag for this specimen amounts to: pre-sensitization, week 0. Reading the label with the study, this specimen's treatment or condition is: therapeutic diphenylcyclopropenone sensitization with weekly scalp DPC. Blood at each patch-test visit was drawn before the patch test was applied. Patients were eligible if aged 18 to 70, diagnosed with alopecia and judged suitable for DPC therapy, and pregnant patients were excluded. Total RNA was isolated from unfractionated whole blood collected in Tempus Blood RNA tubes. The sample consisted of whole blood, taken in connection with sensitization to the hapten diphenylcyclopropenone (DPC). The clonotype originates from a woman in her 50s with alopecia areata. Some clones in this sample may be carry-over from other donors' samples.

The CDR3 is CASSPNYMNTEAFF. The base sequence is TGTGCCAGCAGTCCCAACTACATGAACACTGAAGCTTTCTTT. The chain employs TRBV12-3 or TRBV12-4 and TRBJ1-1; confidence is insufficient to name the D gene. From cysteine to phenylalanine, the CDR3 is 14 amino acids long. The only DNA kept is the CDR3, 42 bases in frame from the first base. V is clipped by 5 bases and J by 0 bases, and the sequence between their germline boundaries is 10 bases long.